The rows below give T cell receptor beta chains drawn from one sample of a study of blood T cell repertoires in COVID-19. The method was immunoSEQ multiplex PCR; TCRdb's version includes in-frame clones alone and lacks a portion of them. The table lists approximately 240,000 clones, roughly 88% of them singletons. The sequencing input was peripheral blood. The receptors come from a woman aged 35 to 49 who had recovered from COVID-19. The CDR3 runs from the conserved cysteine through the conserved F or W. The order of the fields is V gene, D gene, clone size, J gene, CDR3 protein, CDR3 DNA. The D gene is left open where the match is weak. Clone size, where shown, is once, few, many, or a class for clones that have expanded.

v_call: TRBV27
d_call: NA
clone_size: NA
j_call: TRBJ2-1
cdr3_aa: CATRAISYNEQFF
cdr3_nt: TGTGCCACCAGGGCCATTTCCTACAATGAGCAGTTCTTC

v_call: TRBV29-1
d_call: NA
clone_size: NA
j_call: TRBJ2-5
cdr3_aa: CSVEDLTDQETQYF
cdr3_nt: TGCAGCGTTGAAGATCTTACGGACCAAGAGACCCAGTACTTC

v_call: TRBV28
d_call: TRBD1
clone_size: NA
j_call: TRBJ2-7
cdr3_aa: CASGQGPSPLYF
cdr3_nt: TGTGCCAGTGGACAGGGCCCCTCTCCCTTGTACTTC

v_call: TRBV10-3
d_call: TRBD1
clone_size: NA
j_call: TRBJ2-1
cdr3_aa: CAISLGQGVSYNEQFF
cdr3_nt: TGTGCCATCAGCTTGGGACAGGGGGTCTCCTACAATGAGCAGTTCTTC

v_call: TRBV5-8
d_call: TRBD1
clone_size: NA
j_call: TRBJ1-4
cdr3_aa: CASTWTGVNEKLFF
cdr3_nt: TGTGCCAGCACCTGGACAGGGGTTAATGAAAAACTGTTTTTT

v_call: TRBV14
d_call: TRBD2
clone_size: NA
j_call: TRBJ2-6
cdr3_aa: CARRGGGRSSGANVLTF
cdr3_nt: TGTGCCCGCCGCGGGGGGGGCCGGAGCTCTGGGGCCAACGTCCTGACTTTC

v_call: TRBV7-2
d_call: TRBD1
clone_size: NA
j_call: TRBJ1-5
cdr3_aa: CASSFAGQGYQPQHF
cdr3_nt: TGTGCCAGCAGCTTTGCCGGACAGGGTTATCAGCCCCAGCATTTT

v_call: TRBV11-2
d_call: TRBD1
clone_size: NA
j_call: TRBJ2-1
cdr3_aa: CASSLVPGGWSRGLVEQFF
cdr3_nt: TGTGCCAGCAGCTTAGTTCCAGGGGGTTGGAGCAGAGGGCTGGTTGAGCAGTTCTTC

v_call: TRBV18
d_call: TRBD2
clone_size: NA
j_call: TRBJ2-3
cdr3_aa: CASSPGTSGRRADTQYF
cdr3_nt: TGTGCCAGCTCGCCCGGGACTAGCGGGAGGAGGGCAGATACGCAGTATTTT

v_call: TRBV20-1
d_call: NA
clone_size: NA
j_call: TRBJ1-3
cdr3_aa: CSASGYSGNTIYF
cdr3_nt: TGCAGTGCTAGTGGTTACTCTGGAAACACCATATATTTT

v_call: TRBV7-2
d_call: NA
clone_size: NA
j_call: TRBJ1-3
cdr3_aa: CASSPNLRASSGNTIYF
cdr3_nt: TGTGCCAGCAGCCCCAACCTCAGGGCCAGCTCTGGAAACACCATATATTTT

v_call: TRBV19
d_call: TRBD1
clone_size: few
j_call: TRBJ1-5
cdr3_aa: CASSIRTGRGRGGNQPQHF
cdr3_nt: TGTGCCAGTAGCATACGGACAGGGAGGGGGAGAGGGGGCAATCAGCCCCAGCATTTT

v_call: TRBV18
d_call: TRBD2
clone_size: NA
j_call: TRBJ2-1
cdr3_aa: CASSQTSGDFYNEQFF
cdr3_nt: TGTGCCAGCTCACAGACTAGCGGGGACTTCTACAATGAGCAGTTCTTC

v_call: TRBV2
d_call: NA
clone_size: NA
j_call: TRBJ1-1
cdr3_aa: CASSPFQGNTEAFF
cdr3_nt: TGTGCCAGCAGCCCTTTTCAGGGGAACACTGAAGCTTTCTTT

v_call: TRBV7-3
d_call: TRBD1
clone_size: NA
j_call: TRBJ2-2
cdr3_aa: CASRGQGNTGELFF
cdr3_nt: TGTGCCAGCAGGGGACAGGGGAACACCGGGGAGCTGTTTTTT

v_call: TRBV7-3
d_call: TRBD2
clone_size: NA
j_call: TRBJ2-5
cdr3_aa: CASSYAGRAQETQYF
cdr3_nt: TGTGCCAGCAGCTATGCGGGGAGGGCACAAGAGACCCAGTACTTC

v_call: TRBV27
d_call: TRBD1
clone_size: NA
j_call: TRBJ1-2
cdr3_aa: CASRLDRFYGYTF
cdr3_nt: TGTGCCAGCAGATTGGACAGGTTCTATGGCTACACCTTC

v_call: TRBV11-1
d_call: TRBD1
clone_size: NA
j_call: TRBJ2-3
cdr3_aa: CASSRRDREFLDTQYF
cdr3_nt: TGTGCCAGCAGCCGCCGGGACAGGGAATTTTTAGATACGCAGTATTTT

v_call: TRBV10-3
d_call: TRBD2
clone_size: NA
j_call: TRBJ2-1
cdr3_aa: CAISESSERGGLLREQFF
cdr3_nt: TGTGCCATCAGTGAGTCGTCCGAGCGGGGGGGCCTGTTGCGCGAGCAGTTCTTC

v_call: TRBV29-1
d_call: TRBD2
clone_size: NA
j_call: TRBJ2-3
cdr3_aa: CSVSRLTSGRSLYRTDTQYF
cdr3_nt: TGCAGCGTTTCTCGATTGACTAGCGGACGTTCTCTTTATCGCACAGATACGCAGTATTTT

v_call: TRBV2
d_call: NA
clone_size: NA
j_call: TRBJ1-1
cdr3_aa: CASSGTATNTEAFF
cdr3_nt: TGTGCCAGCAGTGGGACAGCAACGAACACTGAAGCTTTCTTT

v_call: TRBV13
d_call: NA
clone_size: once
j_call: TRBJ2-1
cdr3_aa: CASSLYPDSSYNEQFF
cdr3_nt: TGTGCCAGCAGCTTATATCCGGACAGCTCCTACAATGAGCAGTTCTTC

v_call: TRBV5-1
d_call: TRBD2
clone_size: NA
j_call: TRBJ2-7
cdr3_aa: CASSLEGGSSYEQYF
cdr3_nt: TGCGCCAGCAGCTTGGAAGGCGGGAGCAGCTACGAGCAGTACTTC

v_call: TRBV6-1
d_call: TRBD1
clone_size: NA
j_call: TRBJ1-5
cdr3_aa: CASSEAPGGIYGLNQPQHF
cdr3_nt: TGTGCCAGCAGTGAAGCGCCAGGGGGGATTTATGGGCTCAATCAGCCCCAGCATTTT

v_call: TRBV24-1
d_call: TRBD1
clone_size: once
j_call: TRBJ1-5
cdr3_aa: CATSDGLQGGSNQPQHF
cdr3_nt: TGTGCCACCAGTGATGGGTTACAGGGGGGGAGCAATCAGCCCCAGCATTTT

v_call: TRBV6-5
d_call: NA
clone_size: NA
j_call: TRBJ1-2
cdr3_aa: CASRINRDNYGYTF
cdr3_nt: TGTGCCAGCAGGATCAACAGGGATAACTATGGCTACACCTTC

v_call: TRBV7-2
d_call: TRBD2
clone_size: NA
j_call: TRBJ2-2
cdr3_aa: CASSLGAGGNTGELFF
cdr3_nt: TGTGCCAGCAGCTTAGGAGCGGGAGGCAACACCGGGGAGCTGTTTTTT

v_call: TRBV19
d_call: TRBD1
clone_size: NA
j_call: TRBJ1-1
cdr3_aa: CASSRDRVNTEAFF
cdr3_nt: TGTGCCAGTAGTCGGGACAGGGTGAACACTGAAGCTTTCTTT

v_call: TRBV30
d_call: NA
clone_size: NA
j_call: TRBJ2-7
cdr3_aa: CAWTETGPYEQYF
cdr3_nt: TGTGCCTGGACAGAAACAGGGCCCTACGAGCAGTACTTC

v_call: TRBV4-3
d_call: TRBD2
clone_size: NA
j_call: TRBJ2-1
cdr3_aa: CASSHLAGGPLEQFF
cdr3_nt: TGCGCCAGCAGCCACCTAGCGGGGGGGCCGTTGGAGCAGTTCTTC

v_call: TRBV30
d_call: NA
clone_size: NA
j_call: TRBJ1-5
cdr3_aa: CAWTPGGGNQPQHF
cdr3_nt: TGTGCCTGGACCCCGGGCGGGGGCAATCAGCCCCAGCATTTT

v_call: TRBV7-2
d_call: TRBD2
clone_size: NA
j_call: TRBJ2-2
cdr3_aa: CASSSQTSGRRLAGELFF
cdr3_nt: TGTGCCAGCAGCTCCCAGACTAGCGGGAGGAGGTTGGCCGGGGAGCTGTTTTTT

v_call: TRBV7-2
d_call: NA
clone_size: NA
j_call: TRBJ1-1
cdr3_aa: CASSKGGYGTEAFF
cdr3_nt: TGTGCCAGCAGCAAAGGAGGATACGGCACTGAAGCTTTCTTT

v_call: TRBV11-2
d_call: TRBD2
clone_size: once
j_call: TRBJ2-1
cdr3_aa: CASSLGLAGPYNEQFF
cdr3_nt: TGTGCCAGCAGCTTAGGGCTAGCGGGTCCCTACAATGAGCAGTTCTTC

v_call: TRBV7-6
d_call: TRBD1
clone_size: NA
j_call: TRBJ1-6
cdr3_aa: CASSLGQGLNNSPLHF
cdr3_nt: TGTGCCAGCAGCTTAGGACAGGGCTTGAATAATTCACCCCTCCACTTT

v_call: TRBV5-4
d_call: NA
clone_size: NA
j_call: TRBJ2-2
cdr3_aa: CASSLGGLAGELFF
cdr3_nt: TGTGCCAGCAGCTTGGGGGGCTTGGCCGGGGAGCTGTTTTTT

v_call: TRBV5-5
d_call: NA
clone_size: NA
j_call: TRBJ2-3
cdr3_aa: CASSLGASVYTQYF
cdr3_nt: TGTGCCAGCAGCTTGGGAGCGTCGGTGTATACGCAGTATTTT

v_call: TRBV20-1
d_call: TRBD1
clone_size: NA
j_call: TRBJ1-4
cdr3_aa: CSASFGTVNEKLFF
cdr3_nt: TGCAGTGCTAGTTTCGGGACAGTTAATGAAAAACTGTTTTTT

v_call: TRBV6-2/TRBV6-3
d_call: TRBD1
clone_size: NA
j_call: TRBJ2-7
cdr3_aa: CASSGQGTPPRQYF
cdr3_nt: TGTGCCAGCAGCGGACAGGGGACCCCACCGCGGCAGTACTTC

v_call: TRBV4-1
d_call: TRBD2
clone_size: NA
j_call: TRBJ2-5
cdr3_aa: CASSQGWGGGDQETQYF
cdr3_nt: TGCGCCAGCAGCCAGGGGTGGGGCGGGGGAGATCAAGAGACCCAGTACTTC

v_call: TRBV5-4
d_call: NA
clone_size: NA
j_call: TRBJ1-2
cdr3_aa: CASSSGQTLYYGYTF
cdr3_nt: TGTGCCAGCAGCTCCGGACAGACCCTCTACTATGGCTACACCTTC

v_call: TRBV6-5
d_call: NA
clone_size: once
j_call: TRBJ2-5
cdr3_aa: CASSYSTLQETQYF
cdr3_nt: TGTGCCAGCAGTTACTCGACACTCCAAGAGACCCAGTACTTC

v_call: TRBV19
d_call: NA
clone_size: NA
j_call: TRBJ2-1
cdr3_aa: CASNIRAGAAYTSYNEQFF
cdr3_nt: TGTGCCAGTAATATCCGGGCGGGGGCAGCTTATACCTCCTACAATGAGCAGTTCTTC

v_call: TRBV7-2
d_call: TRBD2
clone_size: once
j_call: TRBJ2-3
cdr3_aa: CASSIGRAVDTQYF
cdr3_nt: TGTGCCAGCAGCATCGGGAGGGCGGTAGATACGCAGTATTTT

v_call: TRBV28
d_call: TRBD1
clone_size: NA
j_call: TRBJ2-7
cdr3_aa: CASRGTGLGQGPFYEQYF
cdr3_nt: TGTGCCAGCAGGGGGACGGGTCTAGGACAGGGGCCGTTCTACGAGCAGTACTTC

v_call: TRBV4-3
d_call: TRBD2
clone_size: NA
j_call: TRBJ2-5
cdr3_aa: CASSQGTRQETQYF
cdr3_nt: TGCGCCAGCAGCCAAGGGACTAGACAAGAGACCCAGTACTTC

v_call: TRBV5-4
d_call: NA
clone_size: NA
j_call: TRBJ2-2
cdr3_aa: CASSLESAVNTGELFF
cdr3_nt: TGTGCCAGCAGCTTGGAGTCTGCGGTCAACACCGGGGAGCTGTTTTTT